This TCR beta chain was sequenced during a study of blood T cell repertoires in COVID-19. On the study more broadly: Both acute and convalescent COVID-19 samples were obtained from the United States, Italy and Spain. Sources were T cells, B-cell-depleted T cells, or PBMCs; the material itself was cDNA or gDNA.

Original processing notes: Amplifying reference gene primers gave estimates of nucleated cell counts. Assay used: immunoSEQ multiplex PCR; TCRdb lists only in-frame clones, some missing. The DNA was the basis for D and trimming; V, J and clone size are from that table. In the table there are about half a million clones, roughly 85% of which are singletons. V lost 1 base to trimming and J lost 10 bases, with 17 bases between them. This CDR3 is built from 14 residues. Germline V gene lookup returns CDR1 SEHNR and CDR2 FQNEAQ (reference sequence). The rearrangement links TRBV7-9 to TRBJ2-7; tentative D call: TRBD1 (6 bases). Sequences were obtained from peripheral blood. The receptor was isolated from a human donor in a cohort sampled during active COVID-19. CDR3 in amino acids: CASSLETGQTEQYF. The CDR3, as DNA: TGTGCCAGCAGCTTAGAAACAGGGCAAACCGAACAGTACTTC.